A selection of T cell receptor beta chains follows, all from one sample in a study of human T cells and chemical hapten exposure. In TCRdb, the 5' RACE reads were re-called with MiXCR into one record per CDR3 protein. Of 100,000 to 120,000 distinct CDR3 sequences listed, 15% to 20% were seen once; the top ten hold approximately 2.6%. The receptors were sampled from a human donor in good health. The CDR3 runs from the conserved cysteine through the conserved F or W. The D gene is left open where the match is weak. Only some rows state a clone size, as once, few, many or a class for expanded clones.

d_call,j_call,clone_size,v_call,cdr3_nt,cdr3_aa
TRBD2,TRBJ2-3,few,TRBV6-4,TGTGCCAGCAGTGACTCAGGGGGACTAGGGACAGATACGCAGTATTTT,CASSDSGGLGTDTQYF
NA,TRBJ2-7,NA,TRBV20-1,TGCAGTGCCACGGACAACTACGAGCAGTACTTC,CSATDNYEQYF
NA,TRBJ2-2,few,TRBV3-1,TGTGCCAGCAGCCAACCTCTCGGGAAAGGAATGAACACCGGGGAGCTGTTTTTT,CASSQPLGKGMNTGELFF
NA,TRBJ2-1,NA,TRBV11-3,TGTGCCAGCAGCTTAGATGGAAGGACCAACAATGAGCAGTTCTTC,CASSLDGRTNNEQFF
TRBD1,TRBJ2-5,NA,TRBV5-4,TGTGCCAGCAGCCTGCCCTCCGGGACAGGAAAAGAGACCCAGTACTTC,CASSLPSGTGKETQYF
NA,TRBJ2-3,NA,TRBV20-1,TGCAGTGCTGTGGGGCGGGGAGCGGACCTCACAGATACGCAGTATTTT,CSAVGRGADLTDTQYF
NA,TRBJ2-7,few,TRBV28,TGTGCCAGCAGCCGTCCCCCGCTCTCCTACGAGCAGTACTTC,CASSRPPLSYEQYF
TRBD1,TRBJ1-2,few,TRBV5-6,TGTGCCAGCAGCCCGGGACAGGGCATAAACTATGGCTACACCTTC,CASSPGQGINYGYTF
NA,TRBJ1-1,many,TRBV6-1,TGTGCCAGCAGTGAAAGGAATACGAACAGAAACACTGAAGCTTTCTTT,CASSERNTNRNTEAFF
NA,TRBJ1-3,NA,TRBV29-1,TGCGGCGTTGGACAGATGAACACCATATATTTT,CGVGQMNTIYF
TRBD1,TRBJ1-3,NA,TRBV6-1,TGTGCCAGCAGTGGTAACGCAGGGGGCAGAAACACCATATATTTT,CASSGNAGGRNTIYF
TRBD2,TRBJ2-1,NA,TRBV6-5,TGTGCCAGCAGTTATCCGACTAGCGGGAGTACTGAGCAGTTCTTC,CASSYPTSGSTEQFF
TRBD1,TRBJ1-3,NA,TRBV3-1,TGTGCCAGCAGCTCGAGGGGGCCTGGAAACACCATATATTTT,CASSSRGPGNTIYF
NA,TRBJ1-3,once,TRBV7-9,TGTGCCACCTCAGTCCCGGGAGCCGGAAACACCATATATTTT,CATSVPGAGNTIYF
NA,TRBJ2-3,NA,TRBV11-2,TGTGCCAGCAGCTTTCAGGGCCCAGATACGCAGTATTTT,CASSFQGPDTQYF
NA,TRBJ2-7,few,TRBV30,TGTGCCTGGAGTGGACCACTCACAGAGGGCACCTACGAGCAGTACTTC,CAWSGPLTEGTYEQYF
NA,TRBJ2-1,few,TRBV12-3/TRBV12-4,TGTGCCAGCAGCCCGACAGGTAGCGAGCAGTTCTTC,CASSPTGSEQFF
NA,TRBJ1-5,few,TRBV28,TGTGCCAGCAAGAATGGGGCAGGGCGACAGCCCCAGCATTTT,CASKNGAGRQPQHF
NA,TRBJ2-7,many,TRBV4-2,TGTGCCAGCAGCCAAGATACAGGGCGCTACGAGCAGTACTTC,CASSQDTGRYEQYF
NA,TRBJ1-2,NA,TRBV6-1,TGTGCCAGCAGTGAAGGGGTGGGGAGGTCGAACTTC,CASSEGVGRSNF
TRBD2,TRBJ2-3,few,TRBV12-3/TRBV12-4,TGTGCCAGCAGCTATGCCTTACTAGCGGGAGGTGGTTCGGTTAGCACAGATACGCAGTATTTT,CASSYALLAGGGSVSTDTQYF
NA,TRBJ2-3,NA,TRBV24-1,TGTGCCACCAGTCTGGCGGATACGCAGTATTTT,CATSLADTQYF
NA,TRBJ1-1,few,TRBV7-3,TGTGCCAGCAGCCTGGGGGTTCCGAACACTGAAGCTTTCTTT,CASSLGVPNTEAFF
TRBD1,TRBJ1-1,NA,TRBV2,TGTGCCAGCAGTGGGGGACAGGGGGCAATAGGGACTGAAGCTTTCTTT,CASSGGQGAIGTEAFF
NA,TRBJ1-6,NA,TRBV12-3/TRBV12-4,TGTGCCAGCGCCGTTGCTCCCTTGCGTAATTCACCCCTCCACTTT,CASAVAPLRNSPLHF
NA,TRBJ1-1,few,TRBV10-3,TGTGCCATCAGTGAAGTCAGGGACACTGAAGCTTTCTTT,CAISEVRDTEAFF
NA,TRBJ2-6,few,TRBV18,TGTGCCAGCTCACGACTCGACTCTGGGGCCAACGTCCTGACTTTC,CASSRLDSGANVLTF
NA,TRBJ2-5,NA,TRBV3-1,TGTGCCAGCAGCTGGAAGGAGACCCAGTACTTC,CASSWKETQYF
TRBD1,TRBJ2-5,NA,TRBV24-1,TGTGCCACCAGTGATTGGGACAGGGGGCGGGAAGAGACCCAGTACTTC,CATSDWDRGREETQYF
NA,TRBJ2-7,NA,TRBV30,TGTGCCTGGAATCCTAGCAGGAGCCACGAGCAGTACTTC,CAWNPSRSHEQYF
NA,TRBJ1-5,NA,TRBV2,TGTGCCAGCAGTGAACCAAGGAGGCTTCAGCCCCAGCATTTT,CASSEPRRLQPQHF
TRBD1,TRBJ2-5,few,TRBV7-9,TGTGCCAGCACCCTAACAGGGGCCGCCCTCCAAGAGACCCAGTACTTC,CASTLTGAALQETQYF
NA,TRBJ2-3,many,TRBV5-1,TGCGCCAGCAGCTTCAGAGGGGGCACAGATACGCAGTATTTT,CASSFRGGTDTQYF
NA,TRBJ1-1,NA,TRBV9,TGTGCCACCAGCTCAGGAGGGAGTGATCCTGAAGCTTTCTTT,CATSSGGSDPEAFF
NA,TRBJ2-5,NA,TRBV5-5,TGTGCCAGCAGCTTGGTCTGGGCCCCTACACTCCAAGAGACCCAGTACTTC,CASSLVWAPTLQETQYF
NA,TRBJ1-1,few,TRBV7-6,TGTGCCAGCAGATTAGGGGCCCTGGGCACTGAAGCTTTCTTT,CASRLGALGTEAFF
TRBD2,TRBJ2-3,NA,TRBV5-4,TGTGCCAGCAGCTCCACCTTACTAGCGGGAGGGCCAATTACCACAGATACGCAGTATTTT,CASSSTLLAGGPITTDTQYF
NA,TRBJ1-1,few,TRBV6-6,TGTGCCAGCAGTTCAGGGTCGGGGGTGAACACTGAAGCTTTCTTT,CASSSGSGVNTEAFF
NA,TRBJ1-1,NA,TRBV6-6,TGTGCCAGCAGTTACGGGGCGGGTGAAGCTTTCTTT,CASSYGAGEAFF
NA,TRBJ1-1,NA,TRBV5-4,TGTGCCAGCAGCCCGCCGTTGGGGGAGGGAACTGAAGCTTTCTTT,CASSPPLGEGTEAFF
NA,TRBJ1-1,NA,TRBV12-3/TRBV12-4,TGTGCCAGCAGTTTGCAGAGGAACACTGAAGCTTTCTTT,CASSLQRNTEAFF
NA,TRBJ2-4,NA,TRBV28,TGTGCCAGCAGTCGGTCGTCGCTAGCCAAAAACATTCAGTACTTC,CASSRSSLAKNIQYF
NA,TRBJ1-5,NA,TRBV6-5,TGTGCCAGCAGGTCCCTCAGGGGTAGGGGCAATCAGCCCCAGCATTTT,CASRSLRGRGNQPQHF
TRBD2,TRBJ2-1,NA,TRBV27,TGTGCCAGCAGCCTCGGTAGCGGGAGGAATAGGAATGAGCAGTTCTTC,CASSLGSGRNRNEQFF
TRBD1,TRBJ2-7,NA,TRBV5-1,TGCGCCAGCAGCCCCAACCGGGACAGGAGCGTCCACGAGCAGTACTTC,CASSPNRDRSVHEQYF
NA,TRBJ2-7,few,TRBV5-6,TGTGCCAGCAGCTTGGTAGGTGCCGATTCCTACGAGCAGTACTTC,CASSLVGADSYEQYF
TRBD2,TRBJ2-2,few,TRBV27,TGTGCCAGCAGTGTTCTAGCGGGAGGGCCGGACACCGGGGAGCTGTTTTTT,CASSVLAGGPDTGELFF
NA,TRBJ1-6,NA,TRBV2,TGTGCCAGCAGCAGTAATTCACCCCTCCACTTT,CASSSNSPLHF
NA,TRBJ2-6,few,TRBV28,TGTGCCAGCAGTACTCAGGGTGGCGGGGCCAACGTCCTGACTTTC,CASSTQGGGANVLTF
NA,TRBJ1-5,NA,TRBV28,TGTGCCAGCAGTGACCCCTGGAGGAGCAATCAGCCCCAGCATTTT,CASSDPWRSNQPQHF